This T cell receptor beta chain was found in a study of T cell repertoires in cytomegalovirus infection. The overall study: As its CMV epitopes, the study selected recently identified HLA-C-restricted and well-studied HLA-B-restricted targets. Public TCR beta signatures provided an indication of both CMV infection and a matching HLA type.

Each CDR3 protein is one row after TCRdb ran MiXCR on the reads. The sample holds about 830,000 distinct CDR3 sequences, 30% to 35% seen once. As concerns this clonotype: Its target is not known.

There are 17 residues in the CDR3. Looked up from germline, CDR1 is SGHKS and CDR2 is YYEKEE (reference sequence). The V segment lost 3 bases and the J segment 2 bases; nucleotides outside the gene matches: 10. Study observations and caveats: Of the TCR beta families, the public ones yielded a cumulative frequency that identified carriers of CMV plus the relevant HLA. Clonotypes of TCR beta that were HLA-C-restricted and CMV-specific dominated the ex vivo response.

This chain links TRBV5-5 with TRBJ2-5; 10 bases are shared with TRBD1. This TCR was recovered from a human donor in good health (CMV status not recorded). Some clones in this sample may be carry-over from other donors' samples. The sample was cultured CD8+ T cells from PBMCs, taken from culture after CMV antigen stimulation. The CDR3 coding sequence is TGTGCCAGCAGCTGGACAGGGGGTTTAATCGGTCAAGAGACCCAGTACTTC. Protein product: CASSWTGGLIGQETQYF.